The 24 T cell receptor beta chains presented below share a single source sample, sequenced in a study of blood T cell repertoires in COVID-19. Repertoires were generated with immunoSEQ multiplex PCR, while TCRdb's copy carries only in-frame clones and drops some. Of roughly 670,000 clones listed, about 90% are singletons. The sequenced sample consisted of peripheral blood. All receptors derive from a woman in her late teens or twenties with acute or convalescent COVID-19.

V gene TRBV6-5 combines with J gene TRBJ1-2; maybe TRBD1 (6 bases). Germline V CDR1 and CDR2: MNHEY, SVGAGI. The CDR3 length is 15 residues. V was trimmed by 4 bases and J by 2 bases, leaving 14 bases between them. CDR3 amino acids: CASSSPRQDNYGYTF. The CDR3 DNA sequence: TGTGCCAGCAGTTCCCCGAGACAGGACAACTATGGCTACACCTTC.

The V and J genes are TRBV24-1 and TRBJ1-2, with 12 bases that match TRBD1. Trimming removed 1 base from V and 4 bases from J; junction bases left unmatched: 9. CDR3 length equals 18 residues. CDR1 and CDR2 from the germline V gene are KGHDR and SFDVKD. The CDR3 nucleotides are TGTGCCACCAGTGATTTCTCGGGACAGGGGGCTTTGGGCTATGGCTACACCTTC. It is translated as CATSDFSGQGALGYGYTF.

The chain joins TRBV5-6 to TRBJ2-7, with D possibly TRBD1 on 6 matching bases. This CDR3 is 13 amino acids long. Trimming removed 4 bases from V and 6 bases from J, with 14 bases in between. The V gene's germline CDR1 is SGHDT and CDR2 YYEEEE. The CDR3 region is CASSRLVGGEQYF. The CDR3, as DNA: TGTGCCAGCAGCCGGTTGGTAGGGGGCGAGCAGTACTTC.

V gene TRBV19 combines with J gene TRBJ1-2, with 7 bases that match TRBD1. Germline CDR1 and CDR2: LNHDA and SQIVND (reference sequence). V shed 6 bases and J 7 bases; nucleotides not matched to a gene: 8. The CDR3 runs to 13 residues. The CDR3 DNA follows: TGTGCCAGTAGCGGGACAGCTTTAAGTGGCTACACCTTC. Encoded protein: CASSGTALSGYTF.

CDR3 residues: CASSSGVAGNTIYF. The CDR3, as DNA: TGCGCCAGCAGTTCGGGGGTTGCTGGAAACACCATATATTTT. V usage is TRBV4-3 and J usage is TRBJ1-3; D may be TRBD1 (5 bases). Trimming stripped 6 bases from V and 2 bases from J, with 11 bases between. The CDR3 extends over 14 amino acids. From germline, CDR1 is LGHNA and CDR2 YSLEER.

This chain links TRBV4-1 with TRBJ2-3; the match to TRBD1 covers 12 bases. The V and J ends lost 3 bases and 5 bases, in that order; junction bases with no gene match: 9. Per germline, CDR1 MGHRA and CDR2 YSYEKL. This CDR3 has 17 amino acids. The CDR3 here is CASSHDRDRGRVDTQYF. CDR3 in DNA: TGCGCCAGCAGCCATGACCGGGACAGGGGGCGGGTAGATACGCAGTATTTT.

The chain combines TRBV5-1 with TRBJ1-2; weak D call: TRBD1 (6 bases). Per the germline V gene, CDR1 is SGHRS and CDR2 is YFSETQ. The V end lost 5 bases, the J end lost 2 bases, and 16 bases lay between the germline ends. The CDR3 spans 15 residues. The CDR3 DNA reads TGCGCCAGCAGGTATAACAGGGACGCAAACTATGGCTACACCTTC. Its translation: CASRYNRDANYGYTF.

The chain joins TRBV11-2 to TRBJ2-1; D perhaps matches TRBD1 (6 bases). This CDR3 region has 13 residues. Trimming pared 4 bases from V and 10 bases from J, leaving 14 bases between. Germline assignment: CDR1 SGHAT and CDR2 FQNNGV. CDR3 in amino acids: CASSWGRVAEQFF. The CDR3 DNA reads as TGTGCCAGCAGCTGGGGGCGGGTGGCGGAGCAGTTCTTC.

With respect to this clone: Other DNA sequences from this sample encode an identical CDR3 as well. The DNA of the CDR3 is TGTGCCAGCAGTTTCAGCAGGTACGAGCAGTACTTC. Amino acids: CASSFSRYEQYF. This chain joins TRBV12-3 or TRBV12-4 and TRBJ2-7; D unresolved. V lost 3 bases to trimming and J lost 4 bases, with 7 bases between them. The CDR3 consists of 12 residues.

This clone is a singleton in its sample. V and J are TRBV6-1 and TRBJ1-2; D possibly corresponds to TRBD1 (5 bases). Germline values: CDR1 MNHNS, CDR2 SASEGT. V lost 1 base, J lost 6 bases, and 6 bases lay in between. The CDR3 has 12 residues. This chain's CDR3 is CASSEGGDGYTF. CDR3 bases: TGTGCCAGCAGTGAAGGGGGGGATGGCTACACCTTC.

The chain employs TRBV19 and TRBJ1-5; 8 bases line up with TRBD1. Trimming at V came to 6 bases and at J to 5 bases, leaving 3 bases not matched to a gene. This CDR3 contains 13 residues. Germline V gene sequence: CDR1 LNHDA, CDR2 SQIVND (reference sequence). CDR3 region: CASRLQGDQPQHF. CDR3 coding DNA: TGTGCCAGTAGACTACAGGGGGATCAGCCCCAGCATTTT.

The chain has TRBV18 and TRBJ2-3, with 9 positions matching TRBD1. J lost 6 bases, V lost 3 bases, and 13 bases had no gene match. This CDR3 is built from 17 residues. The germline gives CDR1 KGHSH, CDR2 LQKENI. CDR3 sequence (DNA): TGTGCCAGCTCACCGACCAGGTCGACAGGGGGATCTGATACGCAGTATTTT. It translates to CASSPTRSTGGSDTQYF. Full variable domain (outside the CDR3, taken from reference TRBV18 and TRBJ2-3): NAGVMQNPRHLVRRRGQEARLRCSPMKGHSHVYWYRQLPEEGLKFMVYLQKENIIDESGMPKERFSAEFPKEGPSILRIQQVVRGDSAAYFCASSPTRSTGGSDTQYFGPGTRLTVL.

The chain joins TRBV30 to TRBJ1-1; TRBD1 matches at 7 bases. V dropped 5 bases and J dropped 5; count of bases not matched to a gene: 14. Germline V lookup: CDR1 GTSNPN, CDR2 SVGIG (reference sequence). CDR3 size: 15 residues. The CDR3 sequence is CAWGGRTGRKTEAFF. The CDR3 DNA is TGTGCCTGGGGGGGAAGGACAGGTCGAAAAACTGAAGCTTTCTTT.

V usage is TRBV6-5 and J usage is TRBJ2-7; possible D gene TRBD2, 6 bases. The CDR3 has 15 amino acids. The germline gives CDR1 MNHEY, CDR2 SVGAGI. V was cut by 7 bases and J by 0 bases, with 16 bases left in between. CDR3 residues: CASTEWRADSYEQYF. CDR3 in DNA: TGTGCCAGCACAGAATGGAGGGCAGACTCCTACGAGCAGTACTTC.

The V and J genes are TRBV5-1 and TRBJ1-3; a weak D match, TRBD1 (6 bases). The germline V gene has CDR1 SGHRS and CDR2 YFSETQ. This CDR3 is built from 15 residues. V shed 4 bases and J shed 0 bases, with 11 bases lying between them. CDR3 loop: CASSLQGHSGNTIYF. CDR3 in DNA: TGCGCCAGCAGCCTACAGGGCCACTCTGGAAACACCATATATTTT.

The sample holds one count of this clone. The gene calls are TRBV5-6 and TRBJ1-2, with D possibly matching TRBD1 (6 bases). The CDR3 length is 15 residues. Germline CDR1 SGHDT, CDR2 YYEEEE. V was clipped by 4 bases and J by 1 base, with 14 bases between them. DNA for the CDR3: TGTGCCAGCAGCGTGGGAGGGACACTTAACTATGGCTACACCTTC. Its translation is CASSVGGTLNYGYTF.

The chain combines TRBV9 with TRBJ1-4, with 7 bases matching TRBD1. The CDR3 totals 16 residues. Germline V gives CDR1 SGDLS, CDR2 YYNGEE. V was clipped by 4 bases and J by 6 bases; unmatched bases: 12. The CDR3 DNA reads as TGTGCCAGCAGCCCCGGGACAGTTATGGTGGATGAAAAACTGTTTTTT. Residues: CASSPGTVMVDEKLFF.

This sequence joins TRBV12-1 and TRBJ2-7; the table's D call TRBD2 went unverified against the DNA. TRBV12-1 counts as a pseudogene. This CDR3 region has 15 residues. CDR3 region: CASSTGLDSSYEQYF. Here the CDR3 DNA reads TGTGCCAGCAGCACGGGACTCGATAGCTCCTACGAGCAGTACTTC.

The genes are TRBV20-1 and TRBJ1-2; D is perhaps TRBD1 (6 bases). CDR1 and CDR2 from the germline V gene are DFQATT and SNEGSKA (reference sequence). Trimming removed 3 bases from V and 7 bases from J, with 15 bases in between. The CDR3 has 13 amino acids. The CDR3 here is CSASGGGRFGYTF. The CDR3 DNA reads TGCAGTGCTAGTGGGGGGGGCAGGTTTGGCTACACCTTC.

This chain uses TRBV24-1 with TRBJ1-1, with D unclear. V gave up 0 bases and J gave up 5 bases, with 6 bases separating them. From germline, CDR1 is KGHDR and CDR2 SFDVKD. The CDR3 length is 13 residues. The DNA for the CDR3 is TGTGCCACCAGTGATTTGAGAGAAACTGAAGCTTTCTTT. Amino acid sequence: CATSDLRETEAFF.

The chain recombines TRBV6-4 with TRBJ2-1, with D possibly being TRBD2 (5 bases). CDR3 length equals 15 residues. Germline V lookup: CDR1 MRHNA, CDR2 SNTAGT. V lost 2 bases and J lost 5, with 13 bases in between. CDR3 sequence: CASSDPSGDHNEQFF. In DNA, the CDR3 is TGTGCCAGCAGTGACCCTTCCGGGGATCACAATGAGCAGTTCTTC.

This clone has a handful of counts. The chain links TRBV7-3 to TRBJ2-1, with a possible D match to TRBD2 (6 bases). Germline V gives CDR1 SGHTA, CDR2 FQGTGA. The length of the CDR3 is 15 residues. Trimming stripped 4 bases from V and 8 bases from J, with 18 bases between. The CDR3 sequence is CASSSLGGSADEQFF. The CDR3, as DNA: TGTGCCAGCAGCTCCCTCGGAGGGAGTGCCGATGAGCAGTTCTTC.

Written as DNA, the CDR3 is TGTGCCAGCACCAAAGACAGGGCCCGGATCTACGAGCAGTACTTC. It yields the protein CASTKDRARIYEQYF. This chain uses TRBV27 with TRBJ2-7; 7 bases fit TRBD1. The CDR3 length is 15 residues. Germline V CDR1 and CDR2: MNHEY, SMNVEV (reference sequence). After removal of 7 bases from V and 3 bases from J, the junction contained 12 bases not matched to a gene.

CDR3 protein: CASSVLAGSPTDTQYF. CDR3 DNA sequence: TGTGCCAGTAGTGTGCTAGCGGGGTCCCCCACAGATACGCAGTATTTT. V usage is TRBV19 and J usage is TRBJ2-3; 9 positions match TRBD2. With V trimmed by 5 bases and J by 2 bases, 8 bases remained unmatched. Germline V gene sequence: CDR1 LNHDA, CDR2 SQIVND (reference sequence). This CDR3 has 16 residues.